This is a list of T cell receptor beta chains from one sample in a study of beta chain features in type 1 diabetes. Libraries were prepared by immunoSEQ multiplex PCR; TCRdb keeps only in-frame clonotypes and omits some of them. The sample shows hundreds of thousands of clones, roughly a sixth of them seen only once. Sequenced sample: naive CD4+ T cells from blood. The receptors originated from a woman aged 18 to 35 in good health. CDR3s include the opening cysteine and the closing phenylalanine or tryptophan. D genes are given only for firm matches. A row's size may be missing; if present it is once, few, many or a size class.

DNA: TGTGCCAGCAGGGGTGCGGGGTCGAGCTCCTACGAGCAGTACTTC; CDR3: CASRGAGSSSYEQYF; V: TRBV28; size: few; D: NA; J: TRBJ2-7
DNA: TGTGCCATCAGTTACGGGACAGGCCAATACGAGCAGTACTTC; CDR3: CAISYGTGQYEQYF; V: TRBV10-3; size: few; D: TRBD1; J: TRBJ2-7
DNA: TGCGCCAGCAGCCAAGATCCGACAGGGTGGGACACTGAAGCTTTCTTT; CDR3: CASSQDPTGWDTEAFF; V: TRBV4-3; size: few; D: TRBD1; J: TRBJ1-1
DNA: TGCGCCAGCAGCCCGCTAGGGTCGCGGAATCAGCCCCAGCATTTT; CDR3: CASSPLGSRNQPQHF; V: TRBV5-1; size: few; D: NA; J: TRBJ1-5
DNA: TGTGCCAGCAGCCGACTAGCGGGAGGGGGTGAGCAGTTCTTC; CDR3: CASSRLAGGGEQFF; V: TRBV5-6; size: NA; D: TRBD2; J: TRBJ2-1
DNA: TGTGCCATCAGTGATTTGGGAGGAAACACCGGGGAGCTGTTTTTT; CDR3: CAISDLGGNTGELFF; V: TRBV10-3; size: NA; D: NA; J: TRBJ2-2
DNA: TGTGCCAGCAGCCCAACAGGGTTAGGAAACACCATATATTTT; CDR3: CASSPTGLGNTIYF; V: TRBV9; size: NA; D: NA; J: TRBJ1-3
DNA: TGTGCCAGCAGCGTAGAAGGGTGGGATACGCCCCAGCATTTT; CDR3: CASSVEGWDTPQHF; V: TRBV9; size: few; D: NA; J: TRBJ1-5
DNA: TGTGCCAGCAGCTTGAAAGGGATTGGTGGCTACACCTTC; CDR3: CASSLKGIGGYTF; V: TRBV5-4; size: NA; D: NA; J: TRBJ1-2
DNA: TGCGCCAGCAGCTTGTACTCTAGCGGGACCAATGAGCAGTTCTTC; CDR3: CASSLYSSGTNEQFF; V: TRBV5-1; size: NA; D: TRBD2; J: TRBJ2-1
DNA: TGCGCCAGCAGCCACGGACTAGCGGTCAATGAGCAGTTCTTC; CDR3: CASSHGLAVNEQFF; V: TRBV4-3; size: few; D: TRBD2; J: TRBJ2-1
DNA: TGTGCCAGCAGCTCCCCACAGGGGGACAGGGGAGAAGAAGGCTACACCTTC; CDR3: CASSSPQGDRGEEGYTF; V: TRBV5-4; size: NA; D: TRBD1; J: TRBJ1-2
DNA: TGCGCCAGCAGCCAGGAACAGGGCAACTTTTATGGCTACACCTTC; CDR3: CASSQEQGNFYGYTF; V: TRBV4-3; size: many; D: NA; J: TRBJ1-2
DNA: TGCGCCAGCAGAAAGACAGGGGATGATGAAAAACTGTTTTTT; CDR3: CASRKTGDDEKLFF; V: TRBV5-1; size: few; D: TRBD1; J: TRBJ1-4
DNA: TGCAGTGCCCGCCTGGTTGAGCAGTTCTTC; CDR3: CSARLVEQFF; V: TRBV20-1; size: NA; D: NA; J: TRBJ2-1
DNA: TGTGCCAGCAGCCGCGGGACTAGCGGGAACTACGAGCAGTACTTC; CDR3: CASSRGTSGNYEQYF; V: TRBV4-2; size: NA; D: TRBD2; J: TRBJ2-7
DNA: TGTGCCAGCAGTCGCCGTAGTAGCAATCAGCCCCAGCATTTT; CDR3: CASSRRSSNQPQHF; V: TRBV6-5; size: NA; D: NA; J: TRBJ1-5
DNA: TGTGCCAGCAGCTTAGCGTGGGCGACCCCAGATACGCAGTATTTT; CDR3: CASSLAWATPDTQYF; V: TRBV7-9; size: few; D: NA; J: TRBJ2-3
DNA: TGTGCCAGCAGCCGCGACAGACAAGAGACCCAGTACTTC; CDR3: CASSRDRQETQYF; V: TRBV7-3; size: NA; D: NA; J: TRBJ2-5
DNA: TGTGCCATCAGTGATCTAGCGGGGGCCCGTAATGAGCAGTTCTTC; CDR3: CAISDLAGARNEQFF; V: TRBV6-6; size: NA; D: TRBD2; J: TRBJ2-1
DNA: TGTGCCAGCAGTTTCCTTCTTAACGCCGGGGAGCTGTTTTTT; CDR3: CASSFLLNAGELFF; V: TRBV28; size: few; D: NA; J: TRBJ2-2
DNA: TGTGCCAGCAGTCAACGCAAGACAGGTTTGCGGTACTTC; CDR3: CASSQRKTGLRYF; V: TRBV28; size: few; D: NA; J: TRBJ2-4
DNA: TGTGCCAGCAGCCCTCAGGGTTATCAGCCCCAGCATTTT; CDR3: CASSPQGYQPQHF; V: TRBV7-2; size: few; D: NA; J: TRBJ1-5
DNA: TGTGCCATCGCGGGAGGGCTAGAGACCCAGTACTTC; CDR3: CAIAGGLETQYF; V: TRBV10-3; size: few; D: TRBD2; J: TRBJ2-5
DNA: TGTGCCAGCAGCATGGTCCGGGGCGCGGACACCGGGGAGCTGTTTTTT; CDR3: CASSMVRGADTGELFF; V: TRBV5-4; size: NA; D: NA; J: TRBJ2-2
DNA: TGTGCCAGCAGACCCCAGGGGCGGGCGGAAAAACTGTTTTTT; CDR3: CASRPQGRAEKLFF; V: TRBV5-6; size: NA; D: NA; J: TRBJ1-4
DNA: TGTGCCAGCAGCCGCTTAGAGGGACTGGCTCTCCACGAGCAGTACTTC; CDR3: CASSRLEGLALHEQYF; V: TRBV7-9; size: NA; D: NA; J: TRBJ2-7
DNA: TGTGCCAGCAGCTTACCGAACAGGGGCCCACACTCCTACGAGCAGTACTTC; CDR3: CASSLPNRGPHSYEQYF; V: TRBV7-9; size: NA; D: TRBD1; J: TRBJ2-7
DNA: TGTGCCAGCAGTGTCCATACTAGCGGGCTCTTCAAAAACATTCAGTACTTC; CDR3: CASSVHTSGLFKNIQYF; V: TRBV28; size: NA; D: TRBD2; J: TRBJ2-4
DNA: TGTGCCAGCAACTCAGGCGGGGGATTCCGGGACGGCCGGGCCTACGAGCAGTACTTC; CDR3: CASNSGGGFRDGRAYEQYF; V: TRBV5-6; size: NA; D: TRBD2; J: TRBJ2-7
DNA: TGTGCCAGCAGCGTGGGGGGGGCGGACGCCTACGAGCAGTACTTC; CDR3: CASSVGGADAYEQYF; V: TRBV9; size: NA; D: NA; J: TRBJ2-7
DNA: TGCGCCAGCAGCCGCGACAGGGGCACAGATACGCAGTATTTT; CDR3: CASSRDRGTDTQYF; V: TRBV4-3; size: once; D: TRBD1; J: TRBJ2-3
DNA: TGTGCCAGCAGCCCGCCGGGAACAGGGTACAATGAGCAGTTCTTC; CDR3: CASSPPGTGYNEQFF; V: TRBV9; size: NA; D: NA; J: TRBJ2-1
DNA: TGTGCCAGCTCCCCCCCGGCGTCTTCCTCTGGAAACACCATATATTTT; CDR3: CASSPPASSSGNTIYF; V: TRBV18; size: NA; D: NA; J: TRBJ1-3
DNA: TGTGCCAGTAGCCAGAAGGGGGGACGCTATAGCAATCAGCCCCAGCATTTT; CDR3: CASSQKGGRYSNQPQHF; V: TRBV19; size: NA; D: NA; J: TRBJ1-5
DNA: TGTGCCAGCAGCCGGGACAGGGGGGAGGATGAGCAGTTCTTC; CDR3: CASSRDRGEDEQFF; V: TRBV7-2; size: NA; D: TRBD1; J: TRBJ2-1
DNA: TGCAGCGTTTGGACTGGAGGTCCCAATGAGCAGTTCTTC; CDR3: CSVWTGGPNEQFF; V: TRBV29-1; size: NA; D: NA; J: TRBJ2-1
DNA: TGTGCCAGCAGCTCCCGGGTTGGGACTTTGAACACCGGGGAGCTGTTTTTT; CDR3: CASSSRVGTLNTGELFF; V: TRBV7-8; size: NA; D: NA; J: TRBJ2-2
DNA: TGTGCCAGCAGTACGACCGGGACAGGGGTCCCAGATACGCAGTATTTT; CDR3: CASSTTGTGVPDTQYF; V: TRBV28; size: few; D: TRBD1; J: TRBJ2-3
DNA: TGTGCCAGCAGCTTATACGAGGGATCACCCGAGCAGTACTTC; CDR3: CASSLYEGSPEQYF; V: TRBV7-2; size: NA; D: NA; J: TRBJ2-7
DNA: TGTGCCAGCAGTACACCAGGAAACGTTCAGCCCCAGCATTTT; CDR3: CASSTPGNVQPQHF; V: TRBV28; size: NA; D: NA; J: TRBJ1-5
DNA: TGCGCCAGCAGCCAAGCGGAGACGAGTGCCTTCTATGGCTACACCTTC; CDR3: CASSQAETSAFYGYTF; V: TRBV4-1; size: NA; D: NA; J: TRBJ1-2
DNA: TGTGCCAGCAGCTTGGAAGGTTATGAGCAGTTCTTC; CDR3: CASSLEGYEQFF; V: TRBV7-2; size: few; D: NA; J: TRBJ2-1
DNA: TGTGCCAGCTCCCCAAGGGGGCGCCGGTCCGAGCAGCACTTC; CDR3: CASSPRGRRSEQHF; V: TRBV18; size: NA; D: TRBD1; J: TRBJ2-7
DNA: TGTGCCAGCAGCTTGCGACGAACCACCTATGGCTACACCTTC; CDR3: CASSLRRTTYGYTF; V: TRBV5-5; size: few; D: NA; J: TRBJ1-2
DNA: TGTGCCAGCAGCCCGTCGGTGGGGATCCCCTCTGGAAACACCATATATTTT; CDR3: CASSPSVGIPSGNTIYF; V: TRBV21-1; size: NA; D: NA; J: TRBJ1-3
DNA: TGTGCCAGCAGCGTAACCCCCCAGAGGTTGGGAGGCTACACCTTC; CDR3: CASSVTPQRLGGYTF; V: TRBV9; size: few; D: NA; J: TRBJ1-2
DNA: TGTGCCAGTAGTTCTCGACAGGGGTTTCTCTACGAGCAGTACTTC; CDR3: CASSSRQGFLYEQYF; V: TRBV19; size: few; D: TRBD1; J: TRBJ2-7
DNA: TGTGCCAGCAGCTTATCACCCAGCTCTAACTATGGCTACACCTTC; CDR3: CASSLSPSSNYGYTF; V: TRBV7-9; size: NA; D: NA; J: TRBJ1-2
DNA: TGTGCCATCAGTGAGTACAGAGACACCTACAATGAGCAGTTCTTC; CDR3: CAISEYRDTYNEQFF; V: TRBV10-3; size: once; D: NA; J: TRBJ2-1
DNA: TGTGCCAGCAGTTTATTTGAGACAGTTAAGAGCTCTGGGGCCAACGTCCTGACTTTC; CDR3: CASSLFETVKSSGANVLTF; V: TRBV28; size: NA; D: NA; J: TRBJ2-6
DNA: TGCAGCGTTAGCACCAGCTATGGCTACACCTTC; CDR3: CSVSTSYGYTF; V: TRBV29-1; size: few; D: NA; J: TRBJ1-2
DNA: TGTGCCAGCAGTTTTGGGGCAGGGGAAAAACTGTTTTTT; CDR3: CASSFGAGEKLFF; V: TRBV27; size: NA; D: NA; J: TRBJ1-4